What follows describes a single T cell receptor (beta chain). Its antigen is not known. The CDR3 length is 12 residues. Germline V gives CDR1 MNHNS, CDR2 SASEGT. Trimming took off 3 bases at V and 3 bases at J, with 6 bases between the two ends. This sample is drawn from a study of PD-1 blockade in classical Hodgkin lymphoma. Broader study findings: Still unresolved is the cause of the repertoire differences, which may be disease activity or prior therapy. Healthy donors reportedly exceeded newly diagnosed patients in baseline TCR diversity.

Relapses following autologous stem cell transplantation were seen in all patients, with brentuximab vedotin exposure varying. Assay used: immunoSEQ multiplex PCR; TCRdb lists only in-frame clones, some missing. The table includes roughly 55,000 clones, approximately 84% detected once. The sample consisted of peripheral blood mononuclear cells (PBMCs), taken at baseline. This TCR was recovered from a human donor with classical Hodgkin lymphoma. This chain uses TRBV6-1 with TRBJ2-7, with unresolved D. In nucleotides, the CDR3 is TGTGCCAGCAGTGACAGTTACTACGAGCAGTACGTC. It yields the protein CASSDSYYEQYV.